This T cell receptor beta chain was retrieved from a study of T cell responses to AZD1222 COVID-19 vaccine. Study information: Pooled in the analysis were second doses at about 4 or about 12 weeks. Overall study results and limits: The study reported that nearly half of spike-specific TCRs target unmutated variant regions. Females made up more of the donors, who were largely white British, and clonal diversity may have come out too low. Just a handful of AZD1222 recipients were seropositive at baseline.

V gave up 1 base and J gave up 3 bases, with 6 bases separating them. The CDR3 is 13 amino acids. Germline loops: CDR1 SGHNT, CDR2 YENEEA. Notes on this clone: The target antigen is unknown.

Generated by immunoSEQ multiplex PCR, the TCRdb table keeps only in-frame clones and is missing some. The sample gives over 120,000 clones, approximately 94% of which show up once; under 10% is in the top ten. The chain has TRBV11-3 and TRBJ1-2; D unresolved. Here the sequenced sample was peripheral blood, taken on day 0 of AZD1222 vaccination. The TCR sequence derives from an adult in good health. Here the CDR3 reads CASSLGSHYGYTF. CDR3 nucleotide sequence: TGTGCCAGCAGCTTAGGGTCCCACTATGGCTACACCTTC.